This TCR beta chain derives from a study of blood T cell repertoires in COVID-19. Study-level information: The study drew acute and convalescent COVID-19 samples from the United States, Italy and Spain.

Looked up from germline, CDR1 is SGHRS and CDR2 is YFSETQ. CDR3 size: 14 residues. The trim removed 6 bases at V and 5 bases at J, leaving 5 bases unmatched. Source study methods: Amplification with reference gene primers provided the estimates of nucleated cell counts. Method: immunoSEQ multiplex PCR; TCRdb's copy keeps in-frame clones and lacks some. The V and J calls and the clone size are those of that table, but D and trimming were determined from the DNA. The table lists fewer than 65,000 clones, about 83% of them singletons. The sample consisted of peripheral blood. This TCR derives from a human donor in a cohort sampled during active COVID-19. This sequence joins TRBV5-1 and TRBJ2-5; 12 bases map to TRBD2. This chain's CDR3 is CASKLAGGPETQYF. CDR3 DNA: TGCGCCAGCAAGCTAGCGGGAGGGCCGGAGACCCAGTACTTC.